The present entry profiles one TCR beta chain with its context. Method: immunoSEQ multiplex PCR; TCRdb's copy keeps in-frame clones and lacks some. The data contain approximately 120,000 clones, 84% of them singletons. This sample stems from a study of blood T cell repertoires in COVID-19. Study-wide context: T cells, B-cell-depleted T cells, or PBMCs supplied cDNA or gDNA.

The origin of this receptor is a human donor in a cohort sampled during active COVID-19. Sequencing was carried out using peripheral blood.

Here the CDR3 DNA reads TGTGCCATCAGTGAGGAGCACTCGAACACTGAAGCTTTCTTT. Translated, it gives CAISEEHSNTEAFF. The J gene is TRBJ1-1, the V gene TRBV10-3; D uncertain. The CDR3 covers 14 residues. Germline lookup yields CDR1 ENHRY and CDR2 SYGVKD. The ends were cut back, 2 bases at V and 1 base at J, with 8 bases in the middle.